These 15 T cell receptor beta chains were sequenced from one sample in a study of T cell repertoires in cytomegalovirus infection. TCRdb fed the reads into MiXCR, producing one record per CDR3 protein. The profile shows roughly 990,000 distinct CDR3 sequences, approximately 31% of them singletons. Their specific antigens are unknown. The sequencing here drew on cultured CD8+ T cells from PBMCs, taken from culture after CMV antigen stimulation. These receptors were obtained from a human donor in good health (CMV status not recorded). Some clones in this sample may be carry-over from other donors' samples.

The chain combines TRBV27 with TRBJ1-2; TRBD1 might be the D (5 bases). The CDR3 contains 17 residues. Germline CDR1 MNHEY, CDR2 SMNVEV (reference sequence). Trimming removed 5 bases at V and 0 bases at J, with 19 bases between. The CDR3 reads CASSRLAGGLANYGYTF. The DNA for the CDR3 is TGTGCCAGCAGTCGACTGGCGGGGGGACTGGCTAACTATGGCTACACCTTC.

The chain couples TRBV10-3 to TRBJ1-1; 7 bases are a match to TRBD1. Germline assignment: CDR1 ENHRY and CDR2 SYGVKD. The CDR3 runs 13 residues. V was clipped by 5 bases and J by 0 bases; unmatched bases: 0. CDR3 amino acids: CAISTGVNTEAFF. CDR3 sequence (DNA): TGTGCCATCAGTACAGGGGTGAACACTGAAGCTTTCTTT.

The chain has TRBV7-6 and TRBJ1-5, with D perhaps TRBD1 (6 bases). CDR1 SGHVS and CDR2 FNYEAQ come from the germline V gene. This CDR3 spans 16 amino acids. The V and J ends lost 0 bases and 0 bases respectively, with 9 bases between them. The CDR3 nucleotides are TGTGCCAGCAGCTTAGCCGGGACACCTAGCAATCAGCCCCAGCATTTT. It codes for CASSLAGTPSNQPQHF.

This rearrangement joins TRBV7-9 to TRBJ2-1, with 13 bases fitting TRBD2. This CDR3 spans 16 amino acids. The junction had 4 bases not matched to a gene; V was cut back by 5 bases and J by 3 bases. CDR1 SEHNR and CDR2 FQNEAQ come from the germline V gene (reference sequence). The CDR3 region is CASSRTSGGDYNEQFF. The CDR3 region has the DNA TGTGCCAGCAGCCGTACTAGCGGGGGGGACTACAATGAGCAGTTCTTC.

The table lists this clonotype with a few counts. V is TRBV2 and J is TRBJ2-3; no clear D. Per germline, CDR1 SNHLY and CDR2 FYNNEI. V was shortened by 11 bases and J by 2 bases, with 14 bases between the two germline ends. The CDR3 is made up of 13 amino acids. CDR3 residues: CARSAEITDTQYF. The CDR3 DNA sequence: TGTGCCCGGTCGGCGGAGATCACAGATACGCAGTATTTT.

The sample holds a few counts of this clonotype. V gene TRBV6-5 combines with J gene TRBJ2-3; D not certain. The germline V gene has CDR1 MNHEY and CDR2 SVGAGI. V lost 2 bases, J lost 5 bases, and 8 bases lay in between. This CDR3 region has 13 residues. Here the CDR3 DNA reads TGTGCCAGCAGTTACGGTGAGGTAGATACGCAGTATTTT. Its translation: CASSYGEVDTQYF.

This clonotype turned up a few times. The V call is TRBV4-1, the J call TRBJ1-1; D is possibly TRBD1 (6 bases). This CDR3 comprises 16 residues. V lost 3 bases to trimming and J lost 1 base, with 15 bases between them. Germline V gene sequence: CDR1 MGHRA, CDR2 YSYEKL. In DNA form, the CDR3 reads TGCGCCAGCAGCCAGACCCTGGACAGAACGAACACTGAAGCTTTCTTT. It translates to CASSQTLDRTNTEAFF.

The table lists this clonotype with many counts. The chain has TRBV7-6 and TRBJ2-7; the D gene is possibly TRBD2 (5 bases). This CDR3 is built from 14 residues. The ends were cut back, 2 bases at V and 3 bases at J, with 11 bases in the middle. The germline CDR1 and CDR2 sequences are SGHVS and FNYEAQ. This CDR3 is CASSLSGVGYEQYF. DNA for the CDR3: TGTGCCAGCAGCTTATCCGGGGTGGGCTACGAGCAGTACTTC.

The chain joins TRBV20-1 to TRBJ2-5; 7 bases agree with TRBD2. Trimming cost V 0 bases and J 4 bases; bases outside gene matches: 11. The germline V gene encodes CDR1 DFQATT and CDR2 SNEGSKA (reference sequence). There are 16 residues in the CDR3. CDR3 in DNA: TGCAGTGCTAGAGATCCCAGCGGGGAGGAAATAGAGACCCAGTACTTC. It codes for CSARDPSGEEIETQYF.

The chain uses TRBV6-1 and TRBJ1-5; TRBD1 might be the D (5 bases). The CDR3 contains 16 residues. From germline, CDR1 is MNHNS and CDR2 SASEGT. Deletions cut 4 bases from V and 1 base from J, with 14 bases between. This chain's CDR3 is CASSVDDRSSNQPQHF. Here the CDR3 DNA reads TGTGCCAGCAGTGTGGATGACAGATCCAGCAATCAGCCCCAGCATTTT.

This clonotype was seen only a few times. CDR3 loop: CASSPWTSGGYTDTQYF. The CDR3 region has the DNA TGTGCCAGTAGTCCGTGGACTAGCGGGGGATACACAGATACGCAGTATTTT. The rearrangement links TRBV19 to TRBJ2-3; 13 bases are a match to TRBD2. The V and J ends lost 5 bases and 2 bases, in that order; junction bases with no gene match: 7. CDR1 and CDR2 (germline): LNHDA, SQIVND (reference sequence). CDR3 size: 17 residues.

The V and J genes are TRBV4-1 and TRBJ1-1; the D is unclear. V was shortened by 2 bases and J by 0 bases, with 7 bases between the two germline ends. The CDR3 has 14 residues. In germline, CDR1 is MGHRA, CDR2 YSYEKL. The CDR3 loop is CASSQPGMNTEAFF. The CDR3 DNA sequence: TGCGCCAGCAGCCAACCGGGGATGAACACTGAAGCTTTCTTT.

There are many counts of this clonotype. This rearrangement joins TRBV7-9 to TRBJ1-2; 7 bases match TRBD1. J was trimmed by 5 bases and V by 6 bases; bases with no gene match: 15. The V gene's germline CDR1 is SEHNR and CDR2 FQNEAQ (reference sequence). CDR3 size: 16 residues. The CDR3 DNA follows: TGTGCCAGCAGGTATTGGACCGGGGACAGCCAGTATGGCTACACCTTC. This codes for CASRYWTGDSQYGYTF.

On this clonotype: At one of its ends the junction is not consistent with the germline gene, which may arise from a read error. The genes are TRBV27 and TRBJ1-1; 8 bases line up with TRBD1. There are 16 residues in the CDR3. The germline V gene has CDR1 MNHEY and CDR2 SMNVEV (reference sequence). CDR3 sequence reads: CASSPWTGLSNTKAFF. DNA of the CDR3: TGTGCCAGCAGTCCTTGGACAGGGCTATCGAACACTAAAGCTTTCTTT.

This clonotype has a handful of counts. The CDR3 here is CASSIVQGGWTTEAFF. In DNA form, the CDR3 reads TGTGCCAGTAGTATAGTGCAGGGAGGTTGGACGACTGAAGCTTTCTTT. The chain combines TRBV19 with TRBJ1-1, with a weak D call TRBD1 (5 bases). CDR3 size: 16 residues. Germline CDR1 and CDR2: LNHDA and SQIVND (reference sequence). The V gene lost 1 base and the J gene lost 5 bases, with 17 bases spanning the gap. The full variable domain, rest sourced from reference TRBV19 and TRBJ1-1, is DGGITQSPKYLFRKEGQNVTLSCEQNLNHDAMYWYRQDPGQGLRLIYYSQIVNDFQKGDIAEGYSVSREKKESFPLTVTSAQKNPTAFYLCASSIVQGGWTTEAFFGQGTRLTVV.